A selection of T cell receptor beta chains follows, all from one sample in a study of chemoradiotherapy in HPV16-positive cancers. The data were produced by immunoSEQ multiplex PCR, yet TCRdb's version contains in-frame clones alone and is incomplete. The sample has 25,000 to 30,000 clones, approximately 90% seen once. The material sequenced was blood, taken from a patient who underwent chemoradiotherapy. These receptors were collected from a human donor with HPV-associated anogenital cancer. Each CDR3 is given with its conserved first and last residue. D genes are given only for firm matches. The size of a clone is reported for some rows only, either as once, few or many, or as a class for expanded clones.

size	D	V	J	DNA	CDR3
-	TRBD1	TRBV5-1	TRBJ1-4	TGCGCCAGCAGCACCGGGACAGGCAATGAAAAACTGTTTTTT	CASSTGTGNEKLFF
-	TRBD1	TRBV4-1	TRBJ1-1	TGCGCCAGCAGCCAACCTACTACAGGGGCGACTGAAGCTTTCTTT	CASSQPTTGATEAFF
-	TRBD2	TRBV27	TRBJ2-1	TGTGCCAGCAGTCCCGGGACTACGAACAATGAGCAGTTCTTC	CASSPGTTNNEQFF
-	TRBD1	TRBV2	TRBJ2-1	TGTGCCAGCAGTGTAGACAGGGGTGAGCAGTTCTTC	CASSVDRGEQFF
-	TRBD1	TRBV5-4	TRBJ2-2	TGTGCCAGCAGCAGATCCGGGACAGGGACCGGGGAGCTGTTTTTT	CASSRSGTGTGELFF
-	-	TRBV6-1	TRBJ1-1	TGTGCCGCACAGGGAGGGTACACTGAAGCTTTCTTT	CAAQGGYTEAFF
-	-	TRBV2	TRBJ2-5	TGTGCCAGCATGAGGGAGGACGAACAAGAGACCCAGTACTTC	CASMREDEQETQYF
once	-	TRBV5-6	TRBJ2-5	TGTGCCAGCAACTCACTAACCTACCAAGAGACCCAGTACTTC	CASNSLTYQETQYF
-	TRBD1	TRBV5-4	TRBJ2-2	TGTGCCAGCAGCCTATCTGTCAACAGGGGGGACCGGGGACAAATTTTT	CASSLSVNRGDRGQIF
few	-	TRBV6-5	TRBJ1-1	TGTGCCAGCAGTTACGACACAGGAATTGAAGCTTTCTTT	CASSYDTGIEAFF
-	-	TRBV29-1	TRBJ2-2	TGCAGCGTTATTAACACCGGGGAGCTGTTTTTT	CSVINTGELFF
-	-	TRBV10-3	TRBJ1-4	TGTGCCATCAGATCGGACAGAGACCAATCCGAAAAACTGTTTTTT	CAIRSDRDQSEKLFF
-	TRBD1	TRBV27	TRBJ2-5	TGTGCCACCTCTCCGGGACAGGGGCCTCCCGAGACCCAGTACTTC	CATSPGQGPPETQYF
-	TRBD1	TRBV30	TRBJ2-1	TGTGCCTGGAGTACAGGGACAGGTCCCAATGAGCAGTTCTTC	CAWSTGTGPNEQFF
-	-	TRBV5-1	TRBJ2-7	TGCGCCAGCAGCTTGTCTGTTGGGGCCCCCTTGGAGCAGTACTTC	CASSLSVGAPLEQYF
-	-	TRBV7-6	TRBJ2-6	TGTGCCAGCAGCTTAGCGCTAGCTCCCGGGGCCAACGTCCTGACTTTC	CASSLALAPGANVLTF
-	TRBD2	TRBV11-3	TRBJ2-5	TGTGCCAGCAGCTTCTACCGACTAGCGGGGGATCAAGAGACCCAGTACTTC	CASSFYRLAGDQETQYF
-	-	TRBV6-1	TRBJ1-5	TGTGCCAGCAGTGAAAAAGCCAATCAGCCCCAGCATTTT	CASSEKANQPQHF
-	TRBD1	TRBV9	TRBJ2-5	TGTGCCAGCAGCGCCGACAGGGGGGAAGAGACCCAGTACTTC	CASSADRGEETQYF
-	TRBD2	TRBV28	TRBJ2-3	TGTGCCAGCAGTTTATTTGGGACTAGCGGAACAGATACGCAGTATTTT	CASSLFGTSGTDTQYF
-	-	TRBV28	TRBJ2-7	TGTGCCAGCAGTTTACCGGGATCTTTCTACGAGCAGTACTTC	CASSLPGSFYEQYF
-	TRBD1	TRBV28	TRBJ1-5	TGTGCCACCTGGGACAGCTATAGCAATCAGCCCCAGCATTTT	CATWDSYSNQPQHF
-	-	TRBV11-2	TRBJ2-5	TGTGCCAGCAGCCCTTCGGGCCCGGGGACCCAGTACTTC	CASSPSGPGTQYF
once	-	TRBV5-6	TRBJ2-1	TGTGCCAGCAGCTTGGTGGGGAGAAACTACAATGAGCAGTTCTTC	CASSLVGRNYNEQFF
-	-	TRBV5-4	TRBJ1-1	TGTGCCAGCAGATTAGTGGGGGGGAACACTGAAGCTTTCTTT	CASRLVGGNTEAFF
-	-	TRBV30	TRBJ2-2	TGTGCCTGGAGTGCCGGGGAGAACACCGGGGAGCTGTTTTTT	CAWSAGENTGELFF
-	TRBD2	TRBV11-2	TRBJ2-1	TGTGCCAGCAGCTTAGAACTGGTGGGGGGGAGCATTTACAATGAGCAGTTCTTC	CASSLELVGGSIYNEQFF
-	-	TRBV7-2	TRBJ1-1	TGTGCCAGCAGCTTAGCGCTGCAGGGTTGGACTGAAGCTTTCTTT	CASSLALQGWTEAFF
few	-	TRBV27	TRBJ2-1	TGTGCCAGCAGTTGGGGTGATGAGCAGTTCTTC	CASSWGDEQFF
-	-	TRBV10-1	TRBJ2-2	TGCGCCAGCAGTGAGACAAGGGCCACCGGGGAGCTGTTTTTT	CASSETRATGELFF
once	-	TRBV2	TRBJ1-5	TGTGCCAGCAGTGAAGTGGCAGACAATCAGCCCCAGCATTTT	CASSEVADNQPQHF
-	-	TRBV19	TRBJ2-1	TGTGCCAGTAGTATAGGGATAGGGGGTCAGCAGTTCTTC	CASSIGIGGQQFF
-	-	TRBV27	TRBJ2-7	TGTGCCAGCAGTAAACCGGGACAAAACTACGAGCAGTACTTC	CASSKPGQNYEQYF
few	TRBD1	TRBV28	TRBJ2-7	TGTGCCAGCACCCGGACAGGGGGCCCCTACGAGCAGTACTTC	CASTRTGGPYEQYF
-	-	TRBV14	TRBJ1-6	TGTGCCAGCAGCCAAGATCCAGGGACCAATTCACCCCTCCACTTT	CASSQDPGTNSPLHF
-	-	TRBV29-1	TRBJ2-7	TGCAGCGTTGACCCTGGGGACGAGCAGTACTTC	CSVDPGDEQYF
once	-	TRBV7-9	TRBJ2-1	TGTGCCAGCCGCGGCTATGAGCAGTTCTTC	CASRGYEQFF
-	-	TRBV19	TRBJ1-5	TGTGCCAGTAAGGGAATTCGGACAGATAGCAATCAGCCCCAGCATTTT	CASKGIRTDSNQPQHF
-	-	TRBV7-3	TRBJ1-1	TGTGCCAGCAGCTTAAGCGGAGATGGTGAAGCTTTCTTT	CASSLSGDGEAFF
-	-	TRBV15	TRBJ1-6	TGTGCCACCAGCAGAGATAGGAGGCGTTCGGGATCACCCCTCCACTTT	CATSRDRRRSGSPLHF
-	-	TRBV5-1	TRBJ1-2	TGCGCCAGCAGCTTGGTAGGTCATAGGGCAGAGCCGCTCTATGGCTACACCTTC	CASSLVGHRAEPLYGYTF
-	TRBD2	TRBV29-1	TRBJ2-1	TGCAGCTACAGCAGGACTAGCGGGAAGTTGAATGAGCAGTTCTTC	CSYSRTSGKLNEQFF